The 12 T cell receptor beta chains below all came from one sample that was sequenced in a study of blood T cell repertoires in COVID-19. Data came from immunoSEQ multiplex PCR; TCRdb stores just in-frame clones and leaves some out. The table lists fewer than 200,000 clones, roughly 84% of them singletons. Sequenced sample: peripheral blood. The receptors here all came from a human donor in a cohort sampled during active COVID-19.

This clone was counted once. The chain employs TRBV10-2 and TRBJ1-5, with 7 positions matching TRBD1. Trimming took 6 bases from V and 0 from J; bases not matched to a gene: 5. The CDR3 extends over 15 amino acids. Germline lookup yields CDR1 WSHSY and CDR2 SAAADI. The CDR3 DNA is TGCGCCAGCAGGACAGGGACCTATAGCAATCAGCCCCAGCATTTT. It codes for CASRTGTYSNQPQHF.

V gene TRBV2 combines with J gene TRBJ1-5; 7 bases line up with TRBD1. J lost 3 bases, V lost 5 bases, and 4 bases had no gene match. CDR3 length equals 14 residues. Germline loops: CDR1 SNHLY, CDR2 FYNNEI. CDR3 amino acids: CASSRTGNNQPQHF. The CDR3 coding sequence is TGTGCCAGCAGTAGGACAGGAAACAATCAGCCCCAGCATTTT.

The chain links TRBV11-2 to TRBJ1-2; possibly TRBD1 for D (5 bases). Per the germline V gene, CDR1 is SGHAT and CDR2 is FQNNGV. The CDR3 extends over 15 amino acids. Trimming took off 5 bases at V and 0 bases at J, with 13 bases between the two ends. CDR3 in DNA: TGTGCCAGCAGCCCTGGGGGGGACTCTAACTATGGCTACACCTTC. Its protein is CASSPGGDSNYGYTF.

The chain recombines TRBV5-8 with TRBJ2-1; TRBD1 aligns across 9 bases. The germline gives CDR1 SGHTS, CDR2 YDEGEE. CDR3 length equals 16 residues. The V segment lost 4 bases and the J segment 6 bases; nucleotides outside the gene matches: 11. The CDR3 DNA follows: TGTGCCAGCAGCCCCCCCGGGACAGGGTTGGTCAATGAGCAGTTCTTC. This translates into CASSPPGTGLVNEQFF.

The DNA for the CDR3 is TGTGCCAGCAGCCAGTACAGTCAGAATCAGCCCCAGCATTTT. Residues: CASSQYSQNQPQHF. The chain employs TRBV3-1 (or the pseudogene TRBV3-2) and TRBJ1-5; D gene ambiguous. V was clipped by 3 bases and J by 4 bases, with 10 bases between them. The CDR3 runs 14 residues. Germline values: CDR1 LGHDT, CDR2 YNNKEL (reference sequence).

This chain connects TRBV6-5 to TRBJ1-2, with 9 bases that match TRBD1. With V trimmed by 2 bases and J by 4 bases, 5 bases remained unmatched. The CDR3 spans 15 residues. Germline values: CDR1 MNHEY, CDR2 SVGAGI. The CDR3 sequence is CASSYPPGQGYGYTF. DNA for the CDR3: TGTGCCAGCAGTTACCCTCCGGGACAGGGCTATGGCTACACCTTC.

This clone was picked up a small number of times. The chain is built from TRBV27 and TRBJ2-2; D not resolved. V shed 4 bases and J shed 2 bases, with 2 bases lying between them. CDR1 MNHEY and CDR2 SMNVEV come from the germline V gene (reference sequence). The CDR3 is made up of 12 amino acids. CDR3 in DNA: TGTGCCAGCAGTTCAAACACCGGGGAGCTGTTTTTT. Translating gives CASSSNTGELFF.

V usage is TRBV9 and J usage is TRBJ2-7; 7 bases are shared with TRBD1. The CDR3 covers 15 residues. Losses at the gene ends were 7 bases for V and 0 bases for J; bases not matched to a gene: 10. CDR1 and CDR2 (germline): SGDLS, YYNGEE. The CDR3 sequence is CASGTDPRSSYEQYF. CDR3 nucleotides: TGTGCCAGCGGGACAGACCCCAGGAGCTCCTACGAGCAGTACTTC.

The rearrangement links TRBV7-9 to TRBJ2-1; 15 nucleotides match TRBD2. CDR1 SEHNR and CDR2 FQNEAQ come from the germline V gene (reference sequence). V dropped 5 bases and J dropped 4; count of bases not matched to a gene: 6. CDR3 length equals 17 residues. The CDR3 nucleotides read TGTGCCAGCAGCCCCTGGACTAGCGGGAGGGGATACAATGAGCAGTTCTTC. Its translation is CASSPWTSGRGYNEQFF.

This chain uses TRBV11-2 with TRBJ2-7, with 9 positions matching TRBD1. This CDR3 region has 14 residues. Per germline, CDR1 SGHAT and CDR2 FQNNGV. The ends lost 3 bases at V and 3 bases at J; junction bases unmatched: 3. CDR3 sequence: CASSLGQGRYEQYF. In nucleotides, the CDR3 is TGTGCCAGCAGCTTGGGACAGGGCCGCTACGAGCAGTACTTC.

The rearrangement links TRBV6-5 to TRBJ2-7, with D hard to call. The germline V gene has CDR1 MNHEY and CDR2 SVGAGI. V lost 0 bases and J 2 bases, leaving 8 bases between the germline ends. CDR3 size: 14 residues. The CDR3 spells CASSYSIQTYEQYF. The CDR3 nucleotides read TGTGCCAGCAGTTACTCGATCCAGACCTACGAGCAGTACTTC.

The CDR3 region has the DNA TGTGCCAGCAGCTTGGGGACAGGGGTCACTGAAGCTTTCTTT. It yields the protein CASSLGTGVTEAFF. This sequence joins TRBV11-3 and TRBJ1-1, with TRBD1 matching over 10 bases. Trimming cost V 3 bases and J 4 bases; bases outside gene matches: 2. The CDR3 totals 14 residues. Germline V gene sequence: CDR1 SGHNT, CDR2 YENEEA.